Sequencing of this T cell receptor beta chain was carried out in a study of graft-versus-host responses after intestinal transplantation. The authors sorted proliferating CFSE-low CD3+CD4+ and CD3+CD8+ responders after the reaction. This clone was detected a few times. Germline CDR1 reads SGHRS; CDR2 reads YFSETQ. V lost 3 bases and J lost 5; bases outside the gene matches: 9. The CDR3 is 15 amino acids. Sequencing used immunoSEQ multiplex PCR; TCRdb keeps in-frame clones, though not all of them. Of more than 10,000 clones in the sample, about a third were seen once. The sequenced sample was alloreactive CD4+ T cells from a mixed lymphocyte reaction culture, obtained before transplantation. Indicated subset: CFSE-low proliferating T cells sorted from roughly 6-day pre-transplant mixed lymphocyte reaction (GvH or HvG direction). The rearrangement links TRBV5-1 to TRBJ2-7, with 9 bases that match TRBD2. The source is a human patient who was an organ donor for intestinal transplantation. In DNA form, the CDR3 reads TGCGCCAGCAGCTCCCTTAGCGGGGGTAACCACGAGCAGTACTTC. This gives the protein CASSSLSGGNHEQYF.